The sequence of this TCR beta chain was determined in a study of regulatory T cells in long-lasting Graves disease. Study in general: Over-5-year antithyroid drug use with positive TSH receptor antibodies defined persistent Graves' disease in the study.

For TCR beta, libraries came from iRepertoire HTBI primers and Arm-PCR of CDR3 regions. TCRdb fed the multiplex PCR reads into MiXCR, producing one record per CDR3 protein. The profile covers about 300,000 distinct CDR3 sequences, with 20% to 25% appearing a single time and roughly three fifths taken by the ten largest. The time point is: persistent/refractory GD, antithyroid drugs over 5 years with positive TRAb. PBMC RNA was the source of the TCR library. The CDR3 is 12 residues long. V was shortened by 3 bases and J by 3 bases, with 5 bases between the two germline ends. Germline lookup yields CDR1 DFQATT and CDR2 SNEGSKA (reference sequence). Findings and caveats of the study: The study found TRBV28, TRBJ1-2 and TRBJ2-5 favored in persistent disease. The study found persistent patients shared more public clonotypes (approximately 2,700) than new patients (around 870). Sample size, which was small, may have reduced accuracy.

On this clonotype itself: What it binds is unknown.

The genes are TRBV20-1 and TRBJ2-2; D is ambiguous. Sequences were derived from peripheral blood mononuclear cells (PBMCs), sampled when the disease was refractory, from a patient treated with antithyroid drugs. The source is a female donor with Graves disease. The CDR3 reads CSASSHTGELFF. CDR3 in DNA: TGCAGTGCTAGTTCCCACACCGGGGAGCTGTTTTTT.